These 3 T cell receptor beta chains share one sample of origin, sequenced in a study of technical replicates of blood from a handful of donors. The repertoire was sequenced with immunoSEQ multiplex PCR; TCRdb's copy has only in-frame clones and lacks some. This table has about 87,000 clones, 85% to 95% appearing once. The sequenced sample consisted of T cells isolated from PBMCs. The receptor source for this set is a human donor in good health.

V usage is TRBV27 and J usage is TRBJ2-7, with a possible D match to TRBD2 (5 bases). The CDR3 length is 14 residues. CDR1 is MNHEY, CDR2 SMNVEV, per germline (reference sequence). V lost 8 bases, J lost 5 bases, and 19 bases lay in between. This CDR3 is CASAFGREVDEQYF. The CDR3 region has the DNA TGTGCCAGCGCCTTTGGACGGGAAGTCGACGAGCAGTACTTC.

The V gene is TRBV27, the J gene TRBJ2-1, with 12 bases aligning to TRBD2. Looked up from germline, CDR1 is MNHEY and CDR2 is SMNVEV (reference sequence). This CDR3 is 15 amino acids long. V trimming: 6 bases; J trimming: 16 bases; junction bases outside the gene matches: 16. The CDR3 coding sequence is TGTGCCAGCAGCCTAAGGGTACTAGCGGGAGGCCTAGCCTTCTTC. Residues: CASSLRVLAGGLAFF.

V is TRBV28 and J is TRBJ1-5; the match to TRBD1 covers 7 bases. J was trimmed by 8 bases and V by 1 base; bases with no gene match: 11. Germline V gene data show CDR1 as MDHEN and CDR2 as SYDVKM. The CDR3 covers 16 residues. CDR3 in amino acids: CASSLSGRGIAEPQHF. As DNA, the CDR3 is TGTGCCAGCAGTTTATCGGGCAGGGGGATAGCAGAGCCCCAGCATTTT.